One T cell receptor beta chain is described in this entry. What it binds is unknown. The source of the sample is a study of T cell repertoires in cytomegalovirus infection. Across the whole study: Public TCR beta signatures indicated both CMV infection and matching HLA type. Study-wide results and limits: The response measured ex vivo was dominated by TCR beta clonotypes (HLA-C-restricted and CMV-specific).

TCRdb re-called the reads with MiXCR, one entry per CDR3 protein. The sample includes approximately 170,000 distinct CDR3 sequences, approximately 17% of them seen just once. Trimming shortened V by 3 bases and J by 5 bases, and 4 bases separated the two germline ends. The CDR3 runs 10 residues. Germline V gives CDR1 DFQATT, CDR2 SNEGSKA (reference sequence). The chain links TRBV20-1 to TRBJ2-5; D ambiguous. The receptor was derived from a human donor in good health (CMV status not recorded). Some clones in this sample may be carry-over from other donors' samples. Material for sequencing was CD8+ T cells from PBMCs. As DNA, the CDR3 is TGCAGTGCTAGTGTGGAGACCCAGTACTTC. Its translation is CSASVETQYF.